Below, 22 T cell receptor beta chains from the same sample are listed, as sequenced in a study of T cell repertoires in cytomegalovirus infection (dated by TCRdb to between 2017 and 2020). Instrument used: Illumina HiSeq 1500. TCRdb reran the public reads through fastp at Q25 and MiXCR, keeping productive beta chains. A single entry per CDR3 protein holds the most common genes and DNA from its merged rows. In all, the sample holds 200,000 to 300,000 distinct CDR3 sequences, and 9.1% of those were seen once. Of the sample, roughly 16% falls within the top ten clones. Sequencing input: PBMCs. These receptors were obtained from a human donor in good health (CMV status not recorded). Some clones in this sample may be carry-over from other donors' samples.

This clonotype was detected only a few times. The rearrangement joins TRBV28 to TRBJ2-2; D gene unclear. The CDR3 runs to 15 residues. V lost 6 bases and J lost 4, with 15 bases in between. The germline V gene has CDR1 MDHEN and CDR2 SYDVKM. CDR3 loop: CASRGNPGGTGELFF. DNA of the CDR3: TGTGCCAGCAGGGGCAATCCGGGTGGCACCGGGGAGCTGTTTTTT.

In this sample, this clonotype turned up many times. The CDR3 nucleotides are TGTGCCAGCGGCCGGACTAGTCCGAACATTCAGTACTTC. Its protein is CASGRTSPNIQYF. The V and J genes are TRBV12-3 or TRBV12-4 and TRBJ2-4; 7 bases align to TRBD2. The length of the CDR3 is 13 residues. After removal of 8 bases from V and 7 bases from J, the junction contained 8 bases not matched to a gene.

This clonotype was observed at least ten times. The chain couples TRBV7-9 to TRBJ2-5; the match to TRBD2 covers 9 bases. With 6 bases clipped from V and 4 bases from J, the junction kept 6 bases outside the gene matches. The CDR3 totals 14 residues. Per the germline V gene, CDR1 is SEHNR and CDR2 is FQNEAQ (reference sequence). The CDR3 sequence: CASRGSTSGETQYF. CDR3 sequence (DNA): TGTGCCAGCAGGGGGTCGACTAGCGGAGAGACCCAGTACTTC.

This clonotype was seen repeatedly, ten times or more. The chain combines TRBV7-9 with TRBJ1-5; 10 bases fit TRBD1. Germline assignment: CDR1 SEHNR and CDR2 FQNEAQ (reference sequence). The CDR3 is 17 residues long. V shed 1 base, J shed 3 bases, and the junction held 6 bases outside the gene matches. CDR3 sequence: CASSLGTGGTSNQPQHF. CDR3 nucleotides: TGTGCCAGCAGCTTAGGGACAGGGGGTACCTCCAATCAGCCCCAGCATTTT. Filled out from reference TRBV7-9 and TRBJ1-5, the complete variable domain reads DTGVSQNPRHKITKRGQNVTFRCDPISEHNRLYWYRQTLGQGPEFLTYFQNEAQLEKSRLLSDRFSAERPKGSFSTLEIQRTEQGDSAMYLCASSLGTGGTSNQPQHFGDGTRLSIL.

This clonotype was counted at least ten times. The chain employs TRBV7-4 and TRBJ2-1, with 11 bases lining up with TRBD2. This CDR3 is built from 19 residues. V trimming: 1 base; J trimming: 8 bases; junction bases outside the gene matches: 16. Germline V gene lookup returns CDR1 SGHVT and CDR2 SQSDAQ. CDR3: CASSLVGTSGFGRVDEQFF. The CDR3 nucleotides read TGTGCCAGCAGCTTAGTGGGGACTAGCGGATTCGGCCGGGTGGATGAGCAGTTCTTC.

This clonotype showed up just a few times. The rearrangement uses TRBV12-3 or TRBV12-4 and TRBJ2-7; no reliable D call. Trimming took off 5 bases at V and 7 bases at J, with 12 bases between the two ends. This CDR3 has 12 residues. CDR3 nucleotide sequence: TGTGCCAGCAGTCACGCCTGGATAGAGCAGTACTTC. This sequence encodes CASSHAWIEQYF.

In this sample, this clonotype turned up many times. The CDR3 protein is CASRRAPNTGELFF. Written as DNA, the CDR3 is TGTGCCAGCAGGAGAGCCCCAAACACCGGGGAGCTGTTTTTT. The chain recombines TRBV7-2 with TRBJ2-2; D uncertain. The germline CDR1 and CDR2 sequences are SGHTA and FQGNSA. The CDR3 is 14 amino acids. Trimming cost V 6 bases and J 2 bases, with 10 bases left between them.

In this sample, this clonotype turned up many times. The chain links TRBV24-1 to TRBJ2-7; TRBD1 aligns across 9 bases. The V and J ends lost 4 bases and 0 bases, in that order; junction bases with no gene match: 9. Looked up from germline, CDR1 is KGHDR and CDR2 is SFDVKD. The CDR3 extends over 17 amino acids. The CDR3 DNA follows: TGTGCCACCAGTGACCCTACCGGGACAGGGAGCTCCTACGAGCAGTACTTC. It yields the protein CATSDPTGTGSSYEQYF.

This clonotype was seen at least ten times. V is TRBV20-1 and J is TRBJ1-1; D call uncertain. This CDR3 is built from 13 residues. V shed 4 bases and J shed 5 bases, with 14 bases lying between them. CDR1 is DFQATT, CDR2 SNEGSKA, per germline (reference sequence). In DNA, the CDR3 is TGCAGTGCTACGGCAGGCCCTAGTACTGAAGCTTTCTTT. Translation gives CSATAGPSTEAFF.

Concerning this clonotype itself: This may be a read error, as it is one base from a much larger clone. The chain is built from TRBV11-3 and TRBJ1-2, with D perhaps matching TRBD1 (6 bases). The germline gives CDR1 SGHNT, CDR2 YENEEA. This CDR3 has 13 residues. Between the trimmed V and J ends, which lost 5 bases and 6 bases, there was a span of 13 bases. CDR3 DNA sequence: TGTGCCAGCAGCGGGGGCAGGGGCCATGGCTACACCTTC. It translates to CASSGGRGHGYTF.

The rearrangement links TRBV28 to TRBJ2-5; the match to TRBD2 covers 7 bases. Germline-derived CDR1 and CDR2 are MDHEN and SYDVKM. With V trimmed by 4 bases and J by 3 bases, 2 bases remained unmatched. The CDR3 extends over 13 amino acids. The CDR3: CASSSTSKETQYF. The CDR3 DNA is TGTGCCAGCAGTTCGACTAGCAAAGAGACCCAGTACTTC. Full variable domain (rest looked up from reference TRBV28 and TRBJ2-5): DVKVTQSSRYLVKRTGEKVFLECVQDMDHENMFWYRQDPGLGLRLIYFSYDVKMKEKGDIPEGYSVSREKKERFSLILESASTNQTSMYLCASSSTSKETQYFGPGTRLLVL.

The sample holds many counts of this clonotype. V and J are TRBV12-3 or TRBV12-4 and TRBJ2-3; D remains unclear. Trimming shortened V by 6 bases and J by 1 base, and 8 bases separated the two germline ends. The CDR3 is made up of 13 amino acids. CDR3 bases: TGTGCCAGCAGGAGGATCCGCACAGATACGCAGTATTTT. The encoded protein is CASRRIRTDTQYF.

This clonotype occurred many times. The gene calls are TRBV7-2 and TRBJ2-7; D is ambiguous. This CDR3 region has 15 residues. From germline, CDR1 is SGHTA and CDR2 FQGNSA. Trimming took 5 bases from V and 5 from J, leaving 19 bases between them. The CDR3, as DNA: TGTGCCAGCAGCATAAGCCGGACGGCCGGCCACGAGCAGTACTTC. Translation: CASSISRTAGHEQYF.

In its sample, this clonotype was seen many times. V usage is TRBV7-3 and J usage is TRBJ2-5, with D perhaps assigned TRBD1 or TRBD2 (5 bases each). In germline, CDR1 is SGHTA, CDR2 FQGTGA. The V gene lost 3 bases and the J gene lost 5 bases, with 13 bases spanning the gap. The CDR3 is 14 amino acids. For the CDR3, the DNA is TGTGCCAGCAGCTTTTCGTCCTGGGGGGAGACCCAGTACTTC. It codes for CASSFSSWGETQYF. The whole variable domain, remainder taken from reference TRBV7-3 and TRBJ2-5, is GAGVSQTPSNKVTEKGKYVELRCDPISGHTALYWYRQSLGQGPEFLIYFQGTGAADDSGLPNDRFFAVRPEGSVSTLKIQRTERGDSAVYLCASSFSSWGETQYFGPGTRLLVL.

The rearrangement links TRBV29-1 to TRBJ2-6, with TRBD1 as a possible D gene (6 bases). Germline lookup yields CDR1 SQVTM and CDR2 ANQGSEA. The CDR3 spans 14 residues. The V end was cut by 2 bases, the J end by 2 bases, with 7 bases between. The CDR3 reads CSVEQGPGANVLTF. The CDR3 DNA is TGCAGCGTTGAACAGGGGCCTGGGGCCAACGTCCTGACTTTC.

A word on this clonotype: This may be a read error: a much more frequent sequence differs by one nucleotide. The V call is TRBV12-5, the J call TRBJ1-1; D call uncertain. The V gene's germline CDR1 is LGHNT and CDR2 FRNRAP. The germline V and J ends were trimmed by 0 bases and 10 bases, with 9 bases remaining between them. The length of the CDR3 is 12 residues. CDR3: CASGLVGSGAFF. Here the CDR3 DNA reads TGTGCTAGTGGTTTGGTGGGCAGTGGAGCTTTCTTT.

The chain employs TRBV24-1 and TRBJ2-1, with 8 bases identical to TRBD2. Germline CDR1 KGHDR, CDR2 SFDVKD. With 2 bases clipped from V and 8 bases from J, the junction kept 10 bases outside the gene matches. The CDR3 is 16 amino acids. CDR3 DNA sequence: TGTGCCACCAGTGATTCGGCGGGAGGCCCCTGGGATGAGCAGTTCTTC. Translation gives CATSDSAGGPWDEQFF.

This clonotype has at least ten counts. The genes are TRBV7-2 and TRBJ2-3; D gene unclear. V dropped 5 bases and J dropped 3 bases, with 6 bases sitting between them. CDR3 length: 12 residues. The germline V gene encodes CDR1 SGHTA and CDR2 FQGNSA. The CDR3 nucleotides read TGTGCCAGCAGCCCCCGTACAGATACGCAGTATTTT. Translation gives CASSPRTDTQYF.

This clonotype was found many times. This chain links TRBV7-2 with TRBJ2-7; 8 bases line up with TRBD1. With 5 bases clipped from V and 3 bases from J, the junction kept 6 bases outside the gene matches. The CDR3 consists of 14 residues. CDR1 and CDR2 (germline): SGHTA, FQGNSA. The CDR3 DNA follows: TGTGCCAGCAGCGGTGGACAGGGTGGCTACGAGCAGTACTTC. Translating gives CASSGGQGGYEQYF.

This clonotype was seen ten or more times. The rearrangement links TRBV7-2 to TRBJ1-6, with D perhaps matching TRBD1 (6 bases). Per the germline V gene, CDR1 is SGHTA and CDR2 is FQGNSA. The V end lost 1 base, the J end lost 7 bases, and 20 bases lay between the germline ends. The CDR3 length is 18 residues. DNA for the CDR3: TGTGCCAGCAGCTTAGTAGGGTCACAGGGCCTGTGGAATTCACCCCTCCACTTT. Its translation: CASSLVGSQGLWNSPLHF.

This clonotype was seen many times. CDR3 sequence reads: CASSLVYEQYF. The CDR3 DNA sequence: TGTGCCAGCAGTCTAGTATACGAGCAGTACTTC. The rearrangement links TRBV7-2 to TRBJ2-7; unclear D gene. In germline, CDR1 is SGHTA, CDR2 FQGNSA. V lost 6 bases and J lost 4, with 7 bases in between. The CDR3 length is 11 residues.

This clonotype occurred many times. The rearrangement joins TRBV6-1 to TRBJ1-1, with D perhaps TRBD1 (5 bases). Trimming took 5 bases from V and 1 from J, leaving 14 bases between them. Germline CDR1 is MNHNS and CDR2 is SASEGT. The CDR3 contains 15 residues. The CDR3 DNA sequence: TGTGCCAGCAGTCCCATGACAGACAGGAACACTGAAGCTTTCTTT. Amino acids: CASSPMTDRNTEAFF.